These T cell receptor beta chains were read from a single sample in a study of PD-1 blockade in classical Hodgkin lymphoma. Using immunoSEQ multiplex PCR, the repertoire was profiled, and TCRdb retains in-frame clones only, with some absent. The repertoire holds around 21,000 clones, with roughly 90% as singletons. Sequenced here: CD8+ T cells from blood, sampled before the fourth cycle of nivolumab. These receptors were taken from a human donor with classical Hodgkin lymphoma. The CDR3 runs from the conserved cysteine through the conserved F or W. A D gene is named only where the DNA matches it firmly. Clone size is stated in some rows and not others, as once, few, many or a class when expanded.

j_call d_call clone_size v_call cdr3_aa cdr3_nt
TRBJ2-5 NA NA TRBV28 CASSSGPQETQYF TGTGCCAGCAGTTCGGGACCGCAAGAGACCCAGTACTTC
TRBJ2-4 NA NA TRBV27 CASSLSPTRTNKNIQYF TGTGCCAGCAGTTTATCCCCGACACGGACTAACAAAAACATTCAGTACTTC
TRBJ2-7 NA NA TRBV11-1 CASSLRSLAAHYEQYF TGTGCCAGCAGCTTACGCTCGTTGGCGGCCCACTACGAGCAGTACTTC
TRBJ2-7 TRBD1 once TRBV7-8 CASSHGQGNYEQYF TGTGCCAGCAGCCATGGACAGGGGAACTACGAGCAGTACTTC
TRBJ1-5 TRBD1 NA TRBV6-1 CASSPDRVEIQPQHF TGTGCCAGCAGCCCCGACAGGGTCGAAATCCAGCCCCAGCATTTT
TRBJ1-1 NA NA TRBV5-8 CASSLFQRNTEAFF TGTGCCAGCAGCTTATTTCAAAGGAACACTGAAGCTTTCTTT
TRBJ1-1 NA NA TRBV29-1 CSALMNTEAFF TGCAGCGCACTAATGAACACTGAAGCTTTCTTT
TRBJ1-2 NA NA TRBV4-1 CASSQDPFPPDGYTF TGCGCCAGCAGCCAAGATCCATTTCCCCCTGATGGCTACACCTTC
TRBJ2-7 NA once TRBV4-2 CASSQATGDEQYF TGTGCCAGCAGCCAAGCTACGGGGGACGAGCAGTACTTC
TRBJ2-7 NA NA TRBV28 CASSFLLGSYEQYF TGTGCCAGCAGCTTCTTACTGGGCTCCTACGAGCAGTACTTC
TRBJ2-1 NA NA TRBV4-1 CASSQVDNEQFF TGCGCCAGCAGCCAAGTGGATAATGAGCAGTTCTTC
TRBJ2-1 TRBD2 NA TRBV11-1 CASSSGRGGRHYNEQFF TGTGCCAGCAGTTCCGGGCGAGGCGGGAGGCATTACAATGAGCAGTTCTTC
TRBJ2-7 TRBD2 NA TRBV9 CASEGETSGSEQYF TGTGCCAGTGAAGGGGAGACTAGCGGCTCCGAGCAGTACTTC
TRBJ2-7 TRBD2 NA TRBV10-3 CAIGGERDFYEQYF TGTGCCATCGGGGGGGAAAGGGACTTCTACGAGCAGTACTTC
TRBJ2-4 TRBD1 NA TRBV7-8 CASSLRQGVQPGKNIQYF TGTGCCAGCAGCTTAAGGCAGGGGGTTCAACCGGGAAAAAACATTCAGTACTTC
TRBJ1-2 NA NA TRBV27 CASREPRQPPNYGYTF TGTGCCAGCAGGGAACCCCGACAGCCGCCTAACTATGGCTACACCTTC